The 25 T cell receptor beta chains below were found in one sample sequenced in a study of blood T cell repertoires in COVID-19. The repertoire was sequenced with immunoSEQ multiplex PCR; TCRdb's copy has only in-frame clones and lacks some. Among over 250,000 clones listed, 88% were seen once. The source material was PBMCs or T cells enriched from blood (not recorded which). These receptors were obtained from a woman in her fifties or sixties who had recovered from COVID-19.

CDR3: CASSFTGAGTGGVQYF. CDR3 nucleotide sequence: TGTGCCAGCAGCTTCACTGGGGCCGGGACAGGGGGCGTGCAGTACTTC. The chain is built from TRBV7-2 and TRBJ2-7; 12 positions match TRBD1. CDR3 size: 16 residues. The germline V gene encodes CDR1 SGHTA and CDR2 FQGNSA. The ends lost 3 bases at V and 9 bases at J; junction bases unmatched: 12.

This clone was observed a few times. The V and J genes are TRBV5-1 and TRBJ1-1, with D possibly matching TRBD1 (6 bases). The V gene lost 1 base and the J gene lost 1 base, with 14 bases spanning the gap. The germline CDR1 and CDR2 sequences are SGHRS and YFSETQ. The CDR3 runs to 16 residues. The CDR3 reads CASSLSLGTTNTEAFF. The CDR3 DNA sequence: TGCGCCAGCAGCTTGTCTCTCGGGACAACGAACACTGAAGCTTTCTTT.

This clone showed up just once. This chain joins TRBV11-3 and TRBJ2-1, with TRBD2 identical over 7 bases. Germline V gene data show CDR1 as SGHNT and CDR2 as YENEEA. After removal of 5 bases from V and 6 bases from J, the junction contained 10 bases not matched to a gene. The CDR3 covers 15 residues. The CDR3 DNA sequence: TGTGCCAGCAGCGCCCGGGGCGGGAGCATCAATGAGCAGTTCTTC. It encodes CASSARGGSINEQFF. Together with reference TRBV11-3 and TRBJ2-1, the CDR3 gives the full variable domain: EAGVVQSPRYKIIEKKQPVAFWCNPISGHNTLYWYLQNLGQGPELLIRYENEEAVDDSQLPKDRFSAERLKGVDSTLKIQPAELGDSAVYLCASSARGGSINEQFFGPGTRLTVL.

V and J are TRBV7-9 and TRBJ2-1, with a tentative D call TRBD2 (5 bases). V was pared by 5 bases and J by 5 bases, with 10 bases between. The CDR3 runs 13 residues. The germline V gene encodes CDR1 SEHNR and CDR2 FQNEAQ (reference sequence). CDR3 in amino acids: CASSRYGNNEQFF. The CDR3 nucleotides are TGTGCCAGCAGCCGATACGGGAACAATGAGCAGTTCTTC.

This clone was detected only a few times. V usage is TRBV19 and J usage is TRBJ2-7; the D gene is possibly TRBD2 (5 bases). The length of the CDR3 is 14 residues. Trimming took 5 bases from V and 2 from J, leaving 13 bases between them. From germline, CDR1 is LNHDA and CDR2 SQIVND (reference sequence). The CDR3 protein is CASSGPSYPYEQYF. CDR3 sequence (DNA): TGTGCCAGTAGTGGGCCTAGCTACCCCTACGAGCAGTACTTC. The entire variable domain, with the rest obtained from reference TRBV19 and TRBJ2-7, is as follows: DGGITQSPKYLFRKEGQNVTLSCEQNLNHDAMYWYRQDPGQGLRLIYYSQIVNDFQKGDIAEGYSVSREKKESFPLTVTSAQKNPTAFYLCASSGPSYPYEQYFGPGTRLTVT.

This chain connects TRBV11-2 to TRBJ2-2; D gene unclear. V shed 1 base and J shed 4 bases, with 7 bases lying between them. CDR3 length: 14 amino acids. Germline V gene sequence: CDR1 SGHAT, CDR2 FQNNGV. The CDR3 coding sequence is TGTGCCAGCAGCTTAGTACTGATCACCGGGGAGCTGTTTTTT. Translated: CASSLVLITGELFF.

This chain joins TRBV7-2 and TRBJ2-7, with D tentatively TRBD1 (5 bases). Trimming took 3 bases from V and 7 from J, leaving 19 bases between them. The CDR3 sequence is 15 residues long. Germline V gene sequence: CDR1 SGHTA, CDR2 FQGNSA. Here the CDR3 reads CASSFFSGMLGEQYF. As DNA, the CDR3 is TGTGCCAGCAGCTTTTTTTCAGGGATGCTGGGAGAGCAGTACTTC.

The table lists this clone with a count of one. Different DNA sequences within this sample yield the same CDR3. The chain is built from TRBV11-1 and TRBJ1-1, with 8 bases fitting TRBD1. Germline CDR1 reads SGHAT; CDR2 reads FQDESV (reference sequence). The CDR3 contains 14 residues. V trimming: 3 bases; J trimming: 5 bases; junction bases outside the gene matches: 5. DNA for the CDR3: TGTGCCAGCAGCTTGACAGGGGATGGTACTGAAGCTTTCTTT. Its protein is CASSLTGDGTEAFF.

The chain combines TRBV7-3 with TRBJ2-2, with 10 bases lining up with TRBD2. CDR1 and CDR2 from the germline V gene are SGHTA and FQGTGA. V lost 5 bases to trimming and J lost 4 bases; unmatched junction nucleotides: 13. The CDR3 runs to 18 residues. This CDR3 reads CASSRNPGTSVSTGELFF. CDR3 in DNA: TGTGCCAGCAGCCGAAACCCCGGGACTAGCGTTTCCACCGGGGAGCTGTTTTTT.

The chain carries TRBV23-1 and TRBJ2-2, with 15 bases aligning to TRBD2. TRBV23-1 is given ORF status, its function remaining uncertain. V lost 4 bases to trimming and J lost 5 bases; unmatched junction nucleotides: 8. CDR3 length equals 18 residues. The CDR3 DNA is TGCGCCAGCAGTCCGGGACTAGCGGGAGGCCCTGCTACCGGGGAGCTGTTTTTT. Protein product: CASSPGLAGGPATGELFF.

This chain connects TRBV29-1 to TRBJ2-7, with D possibly matching TRBD1 (6 bases). CDR3 length equals 13 residues. Germline assignment: CDR1 SQVTM and CDR2 ANQGSEA. Trimming stripped 4 bases from V and 3 bases from J, with 13 bases between. The DNA of the CDR3 is TGCAGCGTTGCAAGGACAGAATACTACGAGCAGTACTTC. Translated: CSVARTEYYEQYF.

The chain has TRBV29-1 and TRBJ1-5; D remains ambiguous. The germline CDR1 and CDR2 sequences are SQVTM and ANQGSEA. Trimming took off 1 base at V and 2 bases at J, with 6 bases between the two ends. The CDR3 is 13 residues long. The CDR3 sequence is CSVEGDGNQPQHF. The CDR3 DNA reads TGCAGCGTTGAAGGAGATGGCAATCAGCCCCAGCATTTT.

The rearrangement uses TRBV29-1 and TRBJ1-1; 10 bases map to TRBD1. The germline V gene has CDR1 SQVTM and CDR2 ANQGSEA. The CDR3 has 12 amino acids. V gave up 6 bases and J gave up 5 bases; unmatched junction bases: 3. The CDR3, as DNA: TGCAGCGTGGACAGGGGGTTTACTGAAGCTTTCTTT. Its protein is CSVDRGFTEAFF.

This clone was counted once. The chain employs TRBV30 and TRBJ2-4, with 8 bases identical to TRBD2. Germline CDR1 GTSNPN, CDR2 SVGIG (reference sequence). CDR3 size: 16 residues. Trimming at V came to 4 bases and at J to 5 bases, leaving 13 bases not matched to a gene. The CDR3 coding sequence is TGTGCCTGGAAACCGGCGGGAGGAGGTGTCCAAAACATTCAGTACTTC. Its translation: CAWKPAGGGVQNIQYF.

The chain uses TRBV28 and TRBJ2-1, with D possibly being TRBD2 (6 bases). V shed 6 bases and J shed 9 bases, with 6 bases lying between them. The CDR3 runs 10 residues. The germline CDR1 and CDR2 sequences are MDHEN and SYDVKM. CDR3: CASRGGEQFF. CDR3 bases: TGTGCCAGCAGGGGGGGTGAGCAGTTCTTC.

This chain uses TRBV7-2 with TRBJ2-5; weak D call: TRBD1 (6 bases). With 5 bases removed from V and 4 bases from J, the gap between germline ends came to 14 bases. From germline, CDR1 is SGHTA and CDR2 FQGNSA. The CDR3 consists of 14 residues. This chain's CDR3 is CASSPGEGLETQYF. CDR3 sequence (DNA): TGTGCCAGCAGCCCAGGGGAAGGGTTAGAGACCCAGTACTTC.

This clone was found once. The rearrangement uses TRBV24-1 and TRBJ2-5; D may be TRBD2 (6 bases). The CDR3 length is 14 residues. The V gene's germline CDR1 is KGHDR and CDR2 SFDVKD. V was pared by 3 bases and J by 2 bases, with 9 bases between. The CDR3 DNA follows: TGTGCCACCAGTGATGCCGGGAGTCAAGAGACCCAGTACTTC. Amino acids: CATSDAGSQETQYF.

This clone has a single count. The chain has TRBV19 and TRBJ2-6, with a tentative D call TRBD1 (6 bases). Trimming took off 5 bases at V and 2 bases at J, with 13 bases between the two ends. Germline V CDR1 and CDR2: LNHDA, SQIVND (reference sequence). The CDR3 covers 16 residues. The CDR3 DNA reads as TGTGCCAGTAGTTTAGCAGGGGATCCTGGGGCCAACGTCCTGACTTTC. Amino acid sequence: CASSLAGDPGANVLTF.

V is TRBV19 and J is TRBJ2-7; D is unresolved. The CDR3 loop spans 14 amino acids. Trimming took off 3 bases at V and 0 bases at J, with 9 bases between the two ends. Germline V lookup: CDR1 LNHDA, CDR2 SQIVND (reference sequence). The CDR3 spells CASSILGSSYEQYF. CDR3 in DNA: TGTGCCAGTAGTATTTTGGGCAGCTCCTACGAGCAGTACTTC. Full variable domain (remainder filled in from reference TRBV19 and TRBJ2-7): DGGITQSPKYLFRKEGQNVTLSCEQNLNHDAMYWYRQDPGQGLRLIYYSQIVNDFQKGDIAEGYSVSREKKESFPLTVTSAQKNPTAFYLCASSILGSSYEQYFGPGTRLTVT.

This clone was recorded only once. J is TRBJ1-1 and V is TRBV14; D gene ambiguous. Germline assignment: CDR1 SGHDN and CDR2 FVKESK. Trimming took 2 bases from V and 0 from J, leaving 13 bases between them. CDR3 length: 16 residues. The CDR3 DNA sequence: TGTGCCAGCAGCCAATTAAGATCAACAGTGAACACTGAAGCTTTCTTT. Protein product: CASSQLRSTVNTEAFF.

This clone was found a few times. The same CDR3 can be traced to other DNA sequences in this sample. The genes are TRBV28 and TRBJ1-2; D is unresolved. Germline V gives CDR1 MDHEN, CDR2 SYDVKM. This CDR3 is built from 12 residues. V was cut by 5 bases and J by 2 bases, with 6 bases left in between. Here the CDR3 reads CASSRRNYGYTF. The CDR3 DNA reads TGTGCCAGCAGTAGGCGGAACTATGGCTACACCTTC.

This clone has more than one count but fewer than ten. V gene TRBV11-2 combines with J gene TRBJ2-7; D might be TRBD2 (6 bases). With 5 bases removed from V and 6 bases from J, the gap between germline ends came to 11 bases. The CDR3 sequence is 12 residues long. CDR1 and CDR2 from the germline V gene are SGHAT and FQNNGV. The CDR3 loop reads CASSPTRGEQYF. CDR3 nucleotide sequence: TGTGCCAGCAGCCCGACTAGAGGCGAGCAGTACTTC.

This clone showed up many times. This chain links TRBV11-2 with TRBJ2-2; TRBD1 matches at 8 bases. Germline CDR1 SGHAT, CDR2 FQNNGV. The CDR3 spans 16 residues. With 2 bases clipped from V and 7 bases from J, the junction kept 9 bases outside the gene matches. The CDR3 loop reads CASSLRAGGNGGELFF. The CDR3 DNA is TGTGCCAGCAGCTTAAGGGCAGGGGGCAATGGCGGGGAGCTGTTTTTT. Full variable domain (missing parts from reference TRBV11-2 and TRBJ2-2): EAGVAQSPRYKIIEKRQSVAFWCNPISGHATLYWYQQILGQGPKLLIQFQNNGVVDDSQLPKDRFSAERLKGVDSTLKIQPAKLEDSAVYLCASSLRAGGNGGELFFGEGSRLTVL.

The chain is built from TRBV5-1 and TRBJ1-1; the D gene is possibly TRBD1 (5 bases). The CDR3 extends over 14 amino acids. The V end was cut by 4 bases, the J end by 1 base, with 11 bases between. The V gene's germline CDR1 is SGHRS and CDR2 YFSETQ. The CDR3 sequence is CASSHLTGNTEAFF. The DNA for the CDR3 is TGCGCCAGCAGCCACCTAACAGGGAACACTGAAGCTTTCTTT. The complete variable domain, with remaining parts taken from reference TRBV5-1 and TRBJ1-1, reads KAGVTQTPRYLIKTRGQQVTLSCSPISGHRSVSWYQQTPGQGLQFLFEYFSETQRNKGNFPGRFSGRQFSNSRSEMNVSTLELGDSALYLCASSHLTGNTEAFFGQGTRLTVV.

The V call is TRBV4-1, the J call TRBJ1-2; D not resolved. V lost 5 bases, J lost 1 base, and 11 bases lay in between. CDR1 is MGHRA and CDR2 is YSYEKL in the germline V gene. The CDR3 spans 14 residues. Written as DNA, the CDR3 is TGCGCCAGCAGCGCCCCGGGAGATAACTATGGCTACACCTTC. Encoded protein: CASSAPGDNYGYTF.